This TCR beta chain was obtained from a study of T-cell reconstitution after alpha-beta-depleted transplantation in children. General study findings and limits: Newly produced T cells mostly provided counts and TCRbeta diversity after one year, as hyperexpanded clones declined. Several hundred graft clones that had expanded were reportedly the source of alpha-beta T cells about two months after transplant. TCRbeta diversity was high at day 60 in some patients (a result of surviving recipient T cells and thymic progenitors).

The CDR3 consists of 15 residues. The V gene lost 5 bases and the J gene lost 3 bases, with 14 bases spanning the gap. A note on this clonotype: The antigen remains unidentified.

Construction of the TCRbeta library involved unique molecular identifiers. TCRdb itself ran the PCR reads through MiXCR, one entry per CDR3 protein. The sample carries about 980,000 distinct CDR3 sequences, roughly 31% recorded once. The chain links TRBV12-3 or TRBV12-4 to TRBJ1-3; TRBD1 is a possible D gene (6 bases). Sequencing was performed on PBMCs, mostly from graft donor cells, taken 360 days after TCRalphabeta/CD19-depleted stem cell transplant. This TCR was recovered from a boy younger than two who had a stem cell transplant for SCID, so the T cells may come from the graft donor. This CDR3 reads CASSRTQGVGNTIYF. As DNA, the CDR3 is TGTGCCAGCAGTAGAACACAGGGTGTTGGAAACACCATATATTTT.